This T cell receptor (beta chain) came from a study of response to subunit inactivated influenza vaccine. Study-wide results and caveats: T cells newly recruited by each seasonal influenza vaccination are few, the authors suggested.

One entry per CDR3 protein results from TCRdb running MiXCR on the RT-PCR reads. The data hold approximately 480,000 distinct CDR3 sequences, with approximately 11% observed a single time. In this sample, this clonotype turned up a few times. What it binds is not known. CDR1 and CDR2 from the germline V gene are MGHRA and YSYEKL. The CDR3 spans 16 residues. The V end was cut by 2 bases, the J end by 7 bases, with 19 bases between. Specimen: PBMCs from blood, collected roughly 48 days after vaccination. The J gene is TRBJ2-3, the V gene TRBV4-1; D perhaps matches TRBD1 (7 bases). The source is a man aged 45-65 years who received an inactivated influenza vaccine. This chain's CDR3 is CASSQTRAGGSNTQYF. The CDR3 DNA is TGCGCCAGCAGCCAAACCCGGGCAGGGGGGTCGAATACGCAGTATTTT.